The source of this TCR beta chain is a study of T cells in Graves' hyperthyroidism and ophthalmopathy. Template material for amplifying TCR beta CDR3 regions consisted of RNA transcripts. Using the HTBI primer set, a first-round RT-PCR was run on the TCR CDR3. Each CDR3 protein is one row after TCRdb ran MiXCR on the multiplex PCR reads. This table has a few hundred thousand distinct CDR3 sequences, more than 20% appearing once. The study's findings and limits: Separation of ophthalmopathy from stable hyperthyroidism was achieved by a 13 V-J model.

Stable disease denoted Graves' hyperthyroidism without ophthalmopathy progression within 18 months. The study based diagnoses on clinical symptoms, serum thyroxine and TRAb, thyroid ultrasound and orbital computed tomography. PBMCs were obtained from under 13 ml fresh peripheral blood. V lost 5 bases, J lost 2 bases, and 7 bases stayed unmatched. The germline CDR1 and CDR2 sequences are MNHGY and SAAAGT. This CDR3 has 15 residues. Points on this clonotype: What it binds is not known.

The rearrangement joins TRBV6-8 to TRBJ2-7, with 9 bases identical to TRBD2. This clonotype was obtained from a man aged 18 to 29 with Graves' hyperthyroidism. Specimen: blood. DNA for the CDR3: TGTGCCAGCAGTGTGACTAGCGGAGCGGCCTACGAGCAGTACTTC. Translating gives CASSVTSGAAYEQYF.